Listed here are 16 T cell receptor beta chains from one sample, sequenced in a study of blood T cell repertoires in COVID-19. Sequenced by immunoSEQ multiplex PCR; TCRdb stores in-frame clones only, minus some. The sample includes some 220,000 clones, about 85% of them seen just once. The specimen sequenced was PBMCs or T cells enriched from blood (not recorded which). The source is a woman aged 25 to 39 who had recovered from COVID-19.

The V call is TRBV25-1, the J call TRBJ1-2; 10 bases agree with TRBD1. V shed 3 bases, J shed 8 bases, and the junction held 6 bases outside the gene matches. This CDR3 has 14 amino acids. Germline CDR1 is MGHDK and CDR2 is SYGVNS. The CDR3 loop reads CASSDGRDRGGYTF. For the CDR3, the DNA is TGTGCCAGCAGTGACGGCCGGGACAGGGGAGGCTACACCTTC.

The rearrangement links TRBV29-1 to TRBJ1-3; 9 bases are shared with TRBD1. V lost 2 bases, J lost 3 bases, and 8 bases stayed unmatched. CDR3 length equals 16 residues. The V gene's germline CDR1 is SQVTM and CDR2 ANQGSEA. CDR3: CSVEMPGQGYGNTIYF. The DNA of the CDR3 is TGCAGCGTTGAAATGCCGGGACAGGGTTATGGAAACACCATATATTTT.

The V gene is TRBV2, the J gene TRBJ1-3; D remains ambiguous. Trimming took off 2 bases at V and 0 bases at J, with 8 bases between the two ends. The CDR3 totals 15 residues. Germline V lookup: CDR1 SNHLY, CDR2 FYNNEI. CDR3 sequence reads: CASSEMGFSGNTIYF. CDR3 bases: TGTGCCAGCAGTGAAATGGGCTTCTCTGGAAACACCATATATTTT.

In this sample, this clone turned up a few times. The chain employs TRBV9 and TRBJ1-3; no clear D. Germline V lookup: CDR1 SGDLS, CDR2 YYNGEE. CDR3 length: 15 amino acids. The germline V and J ends were trimmed by 4 bases and 0 bases, with 11 bases remaining between them. CDR3 protein: CASSPRLISGNTIYF. DNA for the CDR3: TGTGCCAGCAGCCCAAGACTGATCTCTGGAAACACCATATATTTT.

The chain joins TRBV29-1 to TRBJ1-5; tentative D call: TRBD1 (5 bases). The CDR3 length is 13 residues. The germline gives CDR1 SQVTM, CDR2 ANQGSEA. Trimming stripped 4 bases from V and 1 base from J, with 8 bases between. The CDR3 nucleotides are TGCAGCGTTGGACAGAGGAGCAATCAGCCCCAGCATTTT. It is translated as CSVGQRSNQPQHF.

The rearrangement joins TRBV6-2 or TRBV6-3 to TRBJ2-1; D gene ambiguous. The ends were cut back, 5 bases at V and 3 bases at J, with 11 bases in the middle. Germline V gene sequence: CDR1 MNHEY, CDR2 SVGEGT. The CDR3 is 14 amino acids. CDR3 nucleotides: TGTGCCAGCAGTGACCGAGACATCTACAATGAGCAGTTCTTC. Amino acids: CASSDRDIYNEQFF.

This clone was detected only once. The chain employs TRBV5-1 and TRBJ2-5, with a tentative D call TRBD1 (5 bases). The V end was cut by 6 bases, the J end by 1 base, with 10 bases between. This CDR3 contains 13 residues. Germline V gives CDR1 SGHRS, CDR2 YFSETQ. The DNA for the CDR3 is TGCGCCAGCAACGACAGACCCCAAGAGACCCAGTACTTC. The encoded protein is CASNDRPQETQYF.

This clone was picked up one time. The rearrangement uses TRBV7-9 and TRBJ1-1; D is undetermined. CDR1 is SEHNR and CDR2 is FQNEAQ in the germline V gene (reference sequence). V was cut by 5 bases and J by 1 base, with 14 bases left in between. The CDR3 spans 15 residues. The CDR3 here is CASSVRIGENTEAFF. The CDR3 DNA follows: TGTGCCAGCAGCGTACGCATCGGGGAGAACACTGAAGCTTTCTTT.

This clone was seen once. V gene TRBV5-1 combines with J gene TRBJ1-1, with D maybe TRBD1 (5 bases). Trimming left V 4 bases short and J 1 base short, with 8 bases between. The length of the CDR3 is 13 residues. The germline CDR1 and CDR2 sequences are SGHRS and YFSETQ. CDR3 sequence reads: CASSRGGNTEAFF. For the CDR3, the DNA is TGCGCCAGCAGCAGGGGAGGGAACACTGAAGCTTTCTTT. Drawing the rest from reference TRBV5-1 and TRBJ1-1, the complete variable domain is KAGVTQTPRYLIKTRGQQVTLSCSPISGHRSVSWYQQTPGQGLQFLFEYFSETQRNKGNFPGRFSGRQFSNSRSEMNVSTLELGDSALYLCASSRGGNTEAFFGQGTRLTVV.

The count of this clone is one. The chain couples TRBV19 to TRBJ2-3; TRBD2 agrees at 8 bases. With 5 bases clipped from V and 6 bases from J, the junction kept 7 bases outside the gene matches. This CDR3 contains 14 residues. The germline V gene has CDR1 LNHDA and CDR2 SQIVND (reference sequence). This CDR3 is CASSAGGIEDTQYF. The CDR3 bases are TGTGCCAGTAGTGCGGGGGGAATAGAGGATACGCAGTATTTT. Combining the CDR3 with reference TRBV19 and TRBJ2-3 gives the whole variable domain DGGITQSPKYLFRKEGQNVTLSCEQNLNHDAMYWYRQDPGQGLRLIYYSQIVNDFQKGDIAEGYSVSREKKESFPLTVTSAQKNPTAFYLCASSAGGIEDTQYFGPGTRLTVL.

The chain joins TRBV2 to TRBJ2-1, with 12 bases fitting TRBD2. This CDR3 has 16 amino acids. J lost 8 bases, V lost 6 bases, and 11 bases had no gene match. Germline V gene sequence: CDR1 SNHLY, CDR2 FYNNEI. CDR3 in DNA: TGTGCCAGCAGCAAAGGCCTAGCGGGGGGGCCGTATGAGCAGTTCTTC. As protein: CASSKGLAGGPYEQFF.

This clone has a single count. The rearrangement links TRBV7-2 to TRBJ2-3; D may be TRBD2 (5 bases). Trimming pared 2 bases from V and 0 bases from J, leaving 9 bases between. Germline-derived CDR1 and CDR2 are SGHTA and FQGNSA. This CDR3 is 15 amino acids long. The CDR3 is CASSLSWTSTDTQYF. As DNA, the CDR3 is TGTGCCAGCAGCTTAAGTTGGACTAGCACAGATACGCAGTATTTT.

This rearrangement joins TRBV18 to TRBJ2-3; 8 bases line up with TRBD1. The germline V gene encodes CDR1 KGHSH and CDR2 LQKENI. This CDR3 is built from 15 residues. V lost 3 bases, J lost 3 bases, and 5 bases stayed unmatched. CDR3 residues: CASSPFGQGTDTQYF. CDR3 bases: TGTGCCAGCTCACCCTTTGGACAGGGAACAGATACGCAGTATTTT.

This clone occurred a few times. The rearrangement links TRBV6-5 to TRBJ1-3, with D hard to call. The CDR3 extends over 14 amino acids. Germline lookup yields CDR1 MNHEY and CDR2 SVGAGI. Trimming took off 10 bases at V and 0 bases at J, with 13 bases between the two ends. The CDR3 sequence is CATTSSVSGNTIYF. CDR3 nucleotides: TGTGCCACCACGTCATCGGTCTCTGGAAACACCATATATTTT.

This chain connects TRBV4-3 to TRBJ1-2; 8 bases map to TRBD1. CDR1 is LGHNA and CDR2 is YSLEER in the germline V gene. Trimming at V came to 4 bases and at J to 1 base, leaving 5 bases not matched to a gene. This CDR3 comprises 15 residues. The CDR3 sequence is CASSPDRDINYGYTF. CDR3 DNA: TGCGCCAGCAGCCCGGACAGGGACATTAACTATGGCTACACCTTC.

Here the CDR3 reads CASSYSRDWMNTEAFF. CDR3 DNA: TGTGCCAGCAGTTACTCGAGGGACTGGATGAACACTGAAGCTTTCTTT. This rearrangement joins TRBV6-2 or TRBV6-3 to TRBJ1-1; TRBD1 is a possible D gene (5 bases). V lost 0 bases and J 0 bases, leaving 11 bases between the germline ends. This CDR3 region has 16 residues. Germline lookup yields CDR1 MNHEY and CDR2 SVGEGT.